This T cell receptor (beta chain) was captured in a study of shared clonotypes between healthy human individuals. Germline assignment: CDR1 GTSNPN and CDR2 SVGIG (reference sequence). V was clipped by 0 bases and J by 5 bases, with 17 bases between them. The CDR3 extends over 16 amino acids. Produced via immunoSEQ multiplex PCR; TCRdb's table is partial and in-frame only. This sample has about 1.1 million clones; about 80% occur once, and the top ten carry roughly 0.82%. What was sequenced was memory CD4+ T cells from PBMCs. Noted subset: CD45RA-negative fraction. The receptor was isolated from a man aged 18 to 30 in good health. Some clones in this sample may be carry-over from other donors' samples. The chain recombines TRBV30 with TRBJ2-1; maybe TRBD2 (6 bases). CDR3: CAWSVIGGIVDNEQFF. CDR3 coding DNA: TGTGCCTGGAGTGTAATAGGCGGGATCGTGGACAATGAGCAGTTCTTC. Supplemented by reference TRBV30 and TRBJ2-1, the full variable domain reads SQTIHQWPATLVQPVGSPLSLECTVEGTSNPNLYWYRQAAGRGLQLLFYSVGIGQISSEVPQNLSASRPQDRQFILSSKKLLLSDSGFYLCAWSVIGGIVDNEQFFGPGTRLTVL.